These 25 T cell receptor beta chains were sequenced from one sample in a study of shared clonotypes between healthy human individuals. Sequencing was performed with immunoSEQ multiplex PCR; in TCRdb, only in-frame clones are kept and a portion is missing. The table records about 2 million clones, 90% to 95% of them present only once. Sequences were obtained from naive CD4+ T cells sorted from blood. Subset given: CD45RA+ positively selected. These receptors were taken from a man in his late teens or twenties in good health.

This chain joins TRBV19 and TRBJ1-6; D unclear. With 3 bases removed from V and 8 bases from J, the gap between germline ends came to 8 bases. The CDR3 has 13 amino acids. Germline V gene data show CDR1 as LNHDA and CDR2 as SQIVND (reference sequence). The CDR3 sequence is CASSIRSDSPLHF. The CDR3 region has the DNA TGTGCCAGTAGTATTCGGTCGGATTCACCCCTCCACTTT.

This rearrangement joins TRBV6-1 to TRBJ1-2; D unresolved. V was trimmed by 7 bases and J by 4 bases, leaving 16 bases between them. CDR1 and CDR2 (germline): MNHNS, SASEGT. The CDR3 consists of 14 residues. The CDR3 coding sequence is TGTGCCAGCACCACACCCGTTATGGCCTATGGCTACACCTTC. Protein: CASTTPVMAYGYTF.

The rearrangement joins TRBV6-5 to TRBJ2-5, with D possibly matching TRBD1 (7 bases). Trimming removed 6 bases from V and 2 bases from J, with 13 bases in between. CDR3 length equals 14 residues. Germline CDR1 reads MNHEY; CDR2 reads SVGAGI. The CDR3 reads CASRTRQGQETQYF. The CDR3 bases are TGTGCCAGCAGGACTAGACAGGGTCAAGAGACCCAGTACTTC.

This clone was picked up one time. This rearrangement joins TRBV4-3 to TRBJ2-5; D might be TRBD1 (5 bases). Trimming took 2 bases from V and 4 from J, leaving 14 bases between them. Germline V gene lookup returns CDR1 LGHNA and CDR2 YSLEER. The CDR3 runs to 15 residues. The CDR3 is CASSQTSGIGETQYF. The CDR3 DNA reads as TGCGCCAGCAGCCAAACCTCAGGGATCGGAGAGACCCAGTACTTC.

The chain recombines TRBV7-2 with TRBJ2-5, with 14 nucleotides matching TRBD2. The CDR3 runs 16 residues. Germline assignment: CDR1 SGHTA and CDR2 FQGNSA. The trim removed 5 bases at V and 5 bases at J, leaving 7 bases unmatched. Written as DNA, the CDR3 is TGTGCCAGCAGCATAGGACTAGCGGGAGGCCGGGAGACCCAGTACTTC. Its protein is CASSIGLAGGRETQYF.

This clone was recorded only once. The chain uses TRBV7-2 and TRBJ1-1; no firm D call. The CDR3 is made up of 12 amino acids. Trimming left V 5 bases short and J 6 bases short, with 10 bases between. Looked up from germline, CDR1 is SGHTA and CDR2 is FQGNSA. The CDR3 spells CASSHIGAEAFF. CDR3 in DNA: TGTGCCAGCAGCCATATTGGAGCTGAAGCTTTCTTT.

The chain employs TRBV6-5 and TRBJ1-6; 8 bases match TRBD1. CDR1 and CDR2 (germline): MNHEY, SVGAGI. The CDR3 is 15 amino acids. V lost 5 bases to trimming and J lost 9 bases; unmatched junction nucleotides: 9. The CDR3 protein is CASSGPDRAASPLHF. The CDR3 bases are TGTGCCAGCAGTGGGCCGGACAGGGCGGCTTCACCCCTCCACTTT.

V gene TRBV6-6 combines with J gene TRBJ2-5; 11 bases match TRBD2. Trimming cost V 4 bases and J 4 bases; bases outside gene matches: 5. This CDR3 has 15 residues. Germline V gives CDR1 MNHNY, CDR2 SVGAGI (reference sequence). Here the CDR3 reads CASSSSSGGTETQYF. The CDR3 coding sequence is TGTGCCAGCAGTTCTTCTAGCGGGGGGACAGAGACCCAGTACTTC.

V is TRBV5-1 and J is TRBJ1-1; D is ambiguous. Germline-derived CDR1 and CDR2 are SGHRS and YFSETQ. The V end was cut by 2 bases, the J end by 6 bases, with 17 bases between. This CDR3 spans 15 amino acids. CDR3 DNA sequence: TGCGCCAGCAGCTTAGTAGGTGGTTTGGGAGCTGAAGCTTTCTTT. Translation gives CASSLVGGLGAEAFF.

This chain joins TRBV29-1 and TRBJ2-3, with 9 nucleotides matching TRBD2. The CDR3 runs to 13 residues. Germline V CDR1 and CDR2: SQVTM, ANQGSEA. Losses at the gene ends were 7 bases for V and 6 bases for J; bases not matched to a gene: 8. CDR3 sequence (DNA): TGCAGCGCCTTAGCGGGGGCAGGGGATACGCAGTATTTT. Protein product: CSALAGAGDTQYF.

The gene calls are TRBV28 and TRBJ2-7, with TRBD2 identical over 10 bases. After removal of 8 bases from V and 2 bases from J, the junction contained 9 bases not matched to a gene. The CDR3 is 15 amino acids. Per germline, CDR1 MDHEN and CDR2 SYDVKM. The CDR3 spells CASVSSGGSTYEQYF. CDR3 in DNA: TGTGCCAGCGTAAGTAGCGGGGGGTCCACCTACGAGCAGTACTTC.

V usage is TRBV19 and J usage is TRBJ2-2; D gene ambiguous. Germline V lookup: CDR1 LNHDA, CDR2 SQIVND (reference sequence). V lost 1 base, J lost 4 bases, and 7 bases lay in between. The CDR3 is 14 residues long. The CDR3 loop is CASSIGLGTGELFF. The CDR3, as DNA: TGTGCCAGTAGTATAGGGCTTGGCACCGGGGAGCTGTTTTTT.

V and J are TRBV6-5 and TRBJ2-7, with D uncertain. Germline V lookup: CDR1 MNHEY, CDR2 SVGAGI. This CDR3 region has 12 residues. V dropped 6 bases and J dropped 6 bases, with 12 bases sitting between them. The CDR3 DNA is TGTGCCAGCAGCCTCTTGGGTTCCGAGCAGTACTTC. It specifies CASSLLGSEQYF.

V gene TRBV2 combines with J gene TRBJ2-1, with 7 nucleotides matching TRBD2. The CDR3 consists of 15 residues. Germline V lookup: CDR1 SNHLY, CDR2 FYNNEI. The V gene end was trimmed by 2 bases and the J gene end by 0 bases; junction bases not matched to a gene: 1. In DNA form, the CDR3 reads TGTGCCAGCAGTGAAAGCGGGGTCTCCTACAATGAGCAGTTCTTC. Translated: CASSESGVSYNEQFF.

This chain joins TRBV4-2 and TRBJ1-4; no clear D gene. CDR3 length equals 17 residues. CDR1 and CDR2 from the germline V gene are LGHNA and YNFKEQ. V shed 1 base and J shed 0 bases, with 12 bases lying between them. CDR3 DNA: TGTGCCAGCAGCCAAGTGGGCACGGTAGCAACTAATGAAAAACTGTTTTTT. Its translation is CASSQVGTVATNEKLFF.

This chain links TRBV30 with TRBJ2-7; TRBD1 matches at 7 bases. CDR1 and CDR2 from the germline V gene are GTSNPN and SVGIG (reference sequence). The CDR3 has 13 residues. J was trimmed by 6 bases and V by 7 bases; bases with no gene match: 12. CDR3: CASQGPNKPEQYF. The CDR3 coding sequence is TGTGCCTCACAGGGGCCCAACAAGCCCGAGCAGTACTTC.

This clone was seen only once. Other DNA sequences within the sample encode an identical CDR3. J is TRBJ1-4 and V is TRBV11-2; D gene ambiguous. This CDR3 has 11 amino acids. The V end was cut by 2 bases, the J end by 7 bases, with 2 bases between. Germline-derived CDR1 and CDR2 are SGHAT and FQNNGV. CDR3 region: CASSLSEKLFF. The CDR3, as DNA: TGTGCCAGCAGCTTATCTGAAAAACTGTTTTTT. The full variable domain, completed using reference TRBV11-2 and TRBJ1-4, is EAGVAQSPRYKIIEKRQSVAFWCNPISGHATLYWYQQILGQGPKLLIQFQNNGVVDDSQLPKDRFSAERLKGVDSTLKIQPAKLEDSAVYLCASSLSEKLFFGSGTQLSVL.

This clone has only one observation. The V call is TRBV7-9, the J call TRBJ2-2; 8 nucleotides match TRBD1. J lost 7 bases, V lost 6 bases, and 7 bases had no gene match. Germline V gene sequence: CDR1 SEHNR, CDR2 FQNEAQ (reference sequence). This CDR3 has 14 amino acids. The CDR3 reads CASRSTGVGGELFF. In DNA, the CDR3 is TGTGCCAGCAGGTCGACAGGGGTCGGCGGGGAGCTGTTTTTT.

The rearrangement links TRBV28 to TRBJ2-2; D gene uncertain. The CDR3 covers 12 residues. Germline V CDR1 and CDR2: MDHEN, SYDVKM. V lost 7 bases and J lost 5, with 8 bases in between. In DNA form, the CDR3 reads TGTGCCAGCAACCGACCAACCGGGGAGCTGTTTTTT. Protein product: CASNRPTGELFF.

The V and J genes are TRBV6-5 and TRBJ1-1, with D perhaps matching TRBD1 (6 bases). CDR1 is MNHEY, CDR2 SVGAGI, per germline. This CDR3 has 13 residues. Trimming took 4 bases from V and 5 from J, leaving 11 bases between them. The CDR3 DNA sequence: TGTGCCAGCAGTTTGGGGGCCATGACTGAAGCTTTCTTT. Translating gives CASSLGAMTEAFF.

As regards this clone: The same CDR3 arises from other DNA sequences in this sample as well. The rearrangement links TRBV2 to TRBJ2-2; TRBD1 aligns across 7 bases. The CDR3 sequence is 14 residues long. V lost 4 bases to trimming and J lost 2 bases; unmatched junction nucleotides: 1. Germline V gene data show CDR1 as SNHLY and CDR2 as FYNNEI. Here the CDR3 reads CASSGTGNTGELFF. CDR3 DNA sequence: TGTGCCAGCAGTGGGACAGGAAACACCGGGGAGCTGTTTTTT. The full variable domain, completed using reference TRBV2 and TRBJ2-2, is EPEVTQTPSHQVTQMGQEVILRCVPISNHLYFYWYRQILGQKVEFLVSFYNNEISEKSEIFDDQFSVERPDGSNFTLKIRSTKLEDSAMYFCASSGTGNTGELFFGEGSRLTVL.

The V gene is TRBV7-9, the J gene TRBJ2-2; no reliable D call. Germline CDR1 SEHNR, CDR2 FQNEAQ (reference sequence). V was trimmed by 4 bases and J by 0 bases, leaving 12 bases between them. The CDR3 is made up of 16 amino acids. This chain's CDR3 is CASSSVGVSNTGELFF. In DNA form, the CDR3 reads TGTGCCAGCAGCTCGGTTGGGGTCTCGAACACCGGGGAGCTGTTTTTT.

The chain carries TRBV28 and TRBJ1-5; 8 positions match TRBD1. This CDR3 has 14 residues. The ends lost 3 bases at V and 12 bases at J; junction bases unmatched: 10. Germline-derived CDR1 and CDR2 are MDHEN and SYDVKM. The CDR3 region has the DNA TGTGCCAGCAGTTTGTCGGGACAGGACATACACCAGCATTTT. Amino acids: CASSLSGQDIHQHF.

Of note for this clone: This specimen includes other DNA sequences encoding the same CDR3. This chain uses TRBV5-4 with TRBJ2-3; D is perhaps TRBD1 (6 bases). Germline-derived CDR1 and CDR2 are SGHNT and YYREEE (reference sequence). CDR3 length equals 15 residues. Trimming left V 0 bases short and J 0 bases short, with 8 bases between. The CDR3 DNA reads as TGTGCCAGCAGCTTGGGGGGGCTAAGCACAGATACGCAGTATTTT. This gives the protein CASSLGGLSTDTQYF.

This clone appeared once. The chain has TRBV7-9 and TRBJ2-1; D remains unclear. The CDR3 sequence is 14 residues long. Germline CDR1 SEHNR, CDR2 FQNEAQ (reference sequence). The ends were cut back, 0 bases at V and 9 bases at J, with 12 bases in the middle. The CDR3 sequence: CASSLAETWGEQFF. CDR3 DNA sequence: TGTGCCAGCAGCTTAGCGGAAACATGGGGTGAGCAGTTCTTC.